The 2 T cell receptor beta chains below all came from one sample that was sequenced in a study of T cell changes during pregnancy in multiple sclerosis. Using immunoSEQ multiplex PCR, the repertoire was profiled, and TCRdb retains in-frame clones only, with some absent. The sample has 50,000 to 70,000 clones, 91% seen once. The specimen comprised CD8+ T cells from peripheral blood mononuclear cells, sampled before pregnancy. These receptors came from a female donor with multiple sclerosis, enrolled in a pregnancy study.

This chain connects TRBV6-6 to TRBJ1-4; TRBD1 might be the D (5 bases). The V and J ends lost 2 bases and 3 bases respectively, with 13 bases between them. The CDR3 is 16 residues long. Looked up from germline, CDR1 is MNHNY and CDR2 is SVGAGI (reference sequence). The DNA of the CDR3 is TGTGCCAGCAGTTACGCGGGGGGAGAGTCTAATGAAAAACTGTTTTTT. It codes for CASSYAGGESNEKLFF.

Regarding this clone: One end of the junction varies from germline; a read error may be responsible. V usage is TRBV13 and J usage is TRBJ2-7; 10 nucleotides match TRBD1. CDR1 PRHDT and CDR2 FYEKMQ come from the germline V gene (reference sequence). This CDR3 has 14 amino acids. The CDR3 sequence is CASSLRQGAYEQYF. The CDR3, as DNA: TGTGCCAGCAGCCTCCGACAGGGGGCCTATGAGCAGTACTTC.